This is a list of T cell receptor beta chains from one sample in a study of response to subunit inactivated influenza vaccine. TCRdb called the RT-PCR reads again in MiXCR, with one record for every CDR3 protein. The sample consists of roughly 700,000 distinct CDR3 sequences, over 11% of them appearing once. Sequences were derived from PBMCs from blood, sampled about 14 days before vaccination. The receptor set was obtained from a man aged 50 to 59 who received an inactivated influenza vaccine. CDR3s include the opening cysteine and the closing phenylalanine or tryptophan. Fields, in order: J gene, CDR3 length, D gene, V gene, clone size, CDR3 DNA, CDR3 protein. D genes are given only for firm matches. Size is stated for part of the rows, as once, few or many counts, or as a class when the clone is expanded.

J gene: TRBJ1-5
CDR3 length: 14
D gene: NA
V gene: TRBV15
clone size: NA
CDR3 DNA: TGTGCCACCAGCAGAGGGGGGGACAATCAGCCCCAGCATTTT
CDR3 protein: CATSRGGDNQPQHF

J gene: TRBJ2-6
CDR3 length: 16
D gene: NA
V gene: TRBV28
clone size: NA
CDR3 DNA: TGTGCCAGCAGTTTGACCCCAGGCTCTGGGGCCAACGTCCTGACTTTC
CDR3 protein: CASSLTPGSGANVLTF

J gene: TRBJ2-5
CDR3 length: 18
D gene: TRBD2
V gene: TRBV11-2
clone size: few
CDR3 DNA: TGTGCCAGCAGCTTAGGCCCTCTAGCGGGGGGCCTCCAAGAGACCCAGTACTTC
CDR3 protein: CASSLGPLAGGLQETQYF

J gene: TRBJ2-6
CDR3 length: 16
D gene: NA
V gene: TRBV6-5
clone size: NA
CDR3 DNA: TGTGCCAGCAGTTACGAGGTGGACTCTGGGGCCAACGCCCTGACTTTC
CDR3 protein: CASSYEVDSGANALTF

J gene: TRBJ1-1
CDR3 length: 11
D gene: NA
V gene: TRBV20-1
clone size: NA
CDR3 DNA: TGCAGTGCTCCGCAGAACACTGAAGCTTTCTTT
CDR3 protein: CSAPQNTEAFF

J gene: TRBJ1-1
CDR3 length: 12
D gene: NA
V gene: TRBV27
clone size: few
CDR3 DNA: TGTGCCAGCAGTTCAACCGGGACGGCGGCTTTCTTT
CDR3 protein: CASSSTGTAAFF

J gene: TRBJ2-1
CDR3 length: 17
D gene: TRBD2
V gene: TRBV5-1
clone size: NA
CDR3 DNA: TGCGCCAGCAGCGCGGGTGGGACTAGCGAGGCCTACAATGAGCAGTTCTTC
CDR3 protein: CASSAGGTSEAYNEQFF

J gene: TRBJ2-6
CDR3 length: 15
D gene: NA
V gene: TRBV5-1
clone size: NA
CDR3 DNA: TGCGCCAGCAGCTTGGAGGGGGGAAGGGTCAACGTCCTGACTTTC
CDR3 protein: CASSLEGGRVNVLTF

J gene: TRBJ2-2
CDR3 length: 16
D gene: TRBD1
V gene: TRBV6-4
clone size: few
CDR3 DNA: TGTGCCAGCAGTCTCACGGGACAGGTTGGGACCGGGGAGCTGTTTTTT
CDR3 protein: CASSLTGQVGTGELFF

J gene: TRBJ1-1
CDR3 length: 13
D gene: NA
V gene: TRBV6-1
clone size: NA
CDR3 DNA: TGTGCCAGCAGACAGGTCATTGCAACTGAAGCTTTCTTT
CDR3 protein: CASRQVIATEAFF

J gene: TRBJ1-1
CDR3 length: 14
D gene: TRBD1
V gene: TRBV6-2/TRBV6-3
clone size: few
CDR3 DNA: TGTGCCAGCAGCTCGACCGGACAGGGCCCTGAAGCTTTCTTT
CDR3 protein: CASSSTGQGPEAFF

J gene: TRBJ1-5
CDR3 length: 13
D gene: NA
V gene: TRBV5-1
clone size: NA
CDR3 DNA: TGCGCCAGCAGCTTGGATCCGGATCAGCCCCAGCATTTT
CDR3 protein: CASSLDPDQPQHF

J gene: TRBJ2-3
CDR3 length: 16
D gene: NA
V gene: TRBV7-9
clone size: NA
CDR3 DNA: TGTGCCAGCAGCTCGCTGAGGGGGGCAAGCACAGATACGCAGTATTTT
CDR3 protein: CASSSLRGASTDTQYF